A single sample is the source of the 17 T cell receptor beta chains below, sequenced in a study of blood T cell repertoires in COVID-19. TCRdb keeps only in-frame clones here, not all; method: immunoSEQ multiplex PCR. The sample yields approximately 210,000 clones, around 80% seen once. Material for sequencing was peripheral blood. The receptors were sampled from a woman aged 40 to 50 with acute or convalescent COVID-19.

This clone was counted a single time. J is TRBJ2-1 and V is TRBV2; 8 nucleotides line up with TRBD1. V lost 10 bases to trimming and J lost 2 bases; unmatched junction nucleotides: 7. This CDR3 contains 14 residues. Germline CDR1 and CDR2: SNHLY and FYNNEI. CDR3 in DNA: TGTGCCACACTCCAGGGGGCAACCTACAATGAGCAGTTCTTC. Its protein is CATLQGATYNEQFF. The complete variable domain, with remaining parts taken from reference TRBV2 and TRBJ2-1, reads EPEVTQTPSHQVTQMGQEVILRCVPISNHLYFYWYRQILGQKVEFLVSFYNNEISEKSEIFDDQFSVERPDGSNFTLKIRSTKLEDSAMYFCATLQGATYNEQFFGPGTRLTVL.

The rearrangement joins TRBV30 to TRBJ1-2, with 8 bases identical to TRBD1. V was pared by 4 bases and J by 1 base, with 5 bases of the junction left unmatched. This CDR3 spans 14 amino acids. CDR1 GTSNPN and CDR2 SVGIG come from the germline V gene (reference sequence). The CDR3: CAWTPDRVNYGYTF. The CDR3 DNA sequence: TGTGCCTGGACTCCGGACAGGGTTAACTATGGCTACACCTTC.

CDR3 coding DNA: TGTGCCAGTAGTATCCCGGGGTCCCATCAGCCCCAGCATTTT. Translating gives CASSIPGSHQPQHF. The V gene is TRBV19, the J gene TRBJ1-5; no clear D gene. Germline V gene sequence: CDR1 LNHDA, CDR2 SQIVND (reference sequence). This CDR3 has 14 residues. Trimming stripped 3 bases from V and 5 bases from J, with 11 bases between.

The V gene is TRBV5-1, the J gene TRBJ2-2, with a tentative D call TRBD1 (5 bases). Germline assignment: CDR1 SGHRS and CDR2 YFSETQ. The CDR3 has 14 amino acids. V gave up 4 bases and J gave up 6 bases, with 13 bases separating them. The CDR3 nucleotides are TGCGCCAGCAGCCCTATCCAGGGTCCCGGGGAGCTGTTTTTT. It encodes CASSPIQGPGELFF.

The chain is built from TRBV5-6 and TRBJ1-2; no clear D. The length of the CDR3 is 14 residues. Germline V gives CDR1 SGHDT, CDR2 YYEEEE. Trimming removed 1 base from V and 0 bases from J, with 7 bases in between. For the CDR3, the DNA is TGTGCCAGCAGCTTGACGGTTGCTAACTATGGCTACACCTTC. It codes for CASSLTVANYGYTF.

The J gene is TRBJ2-3, the V gene TRBV6-2 or TRBV6-3; tentative D call: TRBD2 (7 bases). The V gene lost 6 bases and the J gene lost 2 bases, with 18 bases spanning the gap. The CDR3 length is 16 residues. From germline, CDR1 is MNHEY and CDR2 SVGEGT. The CDR3 region has the DNA TGTGCCAGCAGCCCTGGGCGGGGGCTCATCACAGATACGCAGTATTTT. It translates to CASSPGRGLITDTQYF.

This chain connects TRBV14 to TRBJ2-3; TRBD2 matches 13 bases. CDR3 length: 18 amino acids. Germline lookup yields CDR1 SGHDN and CDR2 FVKESK. V lost 4 bases and J lost 7; bases outside the gene matches: 14. DNA of the CDR3: TGTGCCAGCAGCCTTCCCACGATACTAGCGGGAGGGCAAAATACGCAGTATTTT. This sequence encodes CASSLPTILAGGQNTQYF.

This clone was counted only a few times. The J gene is TRBJ2-1, the V gene TRBV4-3; 14 nucleotides agree with TRBD2. The CDR3 sequence is 15 residues long. V lost 4 bases to trimming and J lost 10 bases; unmatched junction nucleotides: 6. In germline, CDR1 is LGHNA, CDR2 YSLEER. DNA of the CDR3: TGCGCCAGCAGCCCGGGACTAGCGGGAGTGGAGGAGCAGTTCTTC. Its translation is CASSPGLAGVEEQFF.

CDR3 residues: CASSFLQSLALAHNEQFF. The CDR3 bases are TGTGCCAGCAGTTTTCTACAGAGCCTAGCGCTAGCCCACAATGAGCAGTTCTTC. The chain has TRBV6-2 or TRBV6-3 and TRBJ2-1; D is perhaps TRBD2 (6 bases). The germline V and J ends were trimmed by 4 bases and 5 bases, with 24 bases remaining between them. The CDR3 runs 18 residues. CDR1 MNHEY and CDR2 SVGEGT come from the germline V gene.

The V and J genes are TRBV19 and TRBJ2-5; weak D call: TRBD2 (6 bases). The CDR3 covers 15 residues. CDR1 is LNHDA, CDR2 SQIVND, per germline (reference sequence). The ends were cut back, 2 bases at V and 5 bases at J, with 15 bases in the middle. The CDR3 sequence: CASSIRATGVETQYF. The CDR3 bases are TGTGCCAGTAGTATAAGGGCCACGGGGGTGGAGACCCAGTACTTC.

The CDR3 DNA follows: TGTGCCAGCAGCATCTCGCCGGGGAAGATCGGTCAGCCCCAGCATTTT. Translating it yields CASSISPGKIGQPQHF. The chain employs TRBV21-1 and TRBJ1-5. TRBV21-1 is listed as a pseudogene. CDR3 length: 16 residues.

This chain connects TRBV11-2 to TRBJ2-7; a weak D match, TRBD2 (6 bases). Germline assignment: CDR1 SGHAT and CDR2 FQNNGV. Trimming removed 0 bases from V and 0 bases from J, with 12 bases in between. CDR3 length: 16 amino acids. The DNA for the CDR3 is TGTGCCAGCAGCTTAGATTCGGCCGGGAGCTCCTACGAGCAGTACTTC. Translated: CASSLDSAGSSYEQYF.

The chain is built from TRBV3-1 (or the pseudogene TRBV3-2) and TRBJ2-1; 13 nucleotides match TRBD2. Trimming cost V 7 bases and J 6 bases; bases outside gene matches: 6. The CDR3 runs 15 residues. Germline values: CDR1 LGHDT, CDR2 YNNKEL (reference sequence). CDR3 loop: CASTRTSGSSNEQFF. As DNA, the CDR3 is TGTGCCAGCACCCGGACTAGCGGGAGTAGCAATGAGCAGTTCTTC.

This chain joins TRBV18 and TRBJ2-1; no clear D gene. Germline V CDR1 and CDR2: KGHSH, LQKENI. V gave up 1 base and J gave up 2 bases, with 9 bases separating them. This CDR3 is 15 amino acids long. CDR3 nucleotides: TGTGCCAGCTCACCACGAGAGTCTACCTACAATGAGCAGTTCTTC. This encodes CASSPRESTYNEQFF.

The sample holds one count of this clone. The genes are TRBV20-1 and TRBJ2-1; 10 nucleotides match TRBD1. The CDR3 is 15 residues long. From germline, CDR1 is DFQATT and CDR2 SNEGSKA (reference sequence). Trimming at V came to 3 bases and at J to 4 bases, leaving 6 bases not matched to a gene. The CDR3 reads CSASGGDRGYNEQFF. The CDR3 bases are TGCAGTGCTAGTGGGGGGGACAGGGGATACAATGAGCAGTTCTTC.

Only one count was recorded for this clone. The chain is built from TRBV24-1 and TRBJ2-1; 8 nucleotides line up with TRBD2. V trimming: 0 bases; J trimming: 6 bases; junction bases outside the gene matches: 3. This CDR3 has 15 residues. Germline V lookup: CDR1 KGHDR, CDR2 SFDVKD. Written as DNA, the CDR3 is TGTGCCACCAGTGATTTGCGGCTAGCGGGCAATGAGCAGTTCTTC. This translates into CATSDLRLAGNEQFF.

This clone has more than one count but fewer than ten. The chain recombines TRBV3-1 (or the pseudogene TRBV3-2) with TRBJ1-5; TRBD1 agrees at 7 bases. CDR3 size: 14 residues. Losses at the gene ends were 5 bases for V and 5 bases for J; bases not matched to a gene: 6. CDR1 LGHDT and CDR2 YNNKEL come from the germline V gene (reference sequence). For the CDR3, the DNA is TGTGCCAGCAGCTCTCGACAGGGCGATCAGCCCCAGCATTTT. Translated, it gives CASSSRQGDQPQHF.